Below, one TCR beta chain is given with its context. CDR1 is SGHAT and CDR2 is FQNNGV in the germline V gene. This CDR3 is 12 amino acids long. V lost 3 bases and J 3 bases, leaving 6 bases between the germline ends. This entry belongs to a study of blood T cell repertoires in COVID-19. About the study: Samples taken during acute and convalescent COVID-19 were collected in the United States, Italy and Spain.

Here immunoSEQ multiplex PCR was the method, and the copy in TCRdb shows in-frame clones only, minus some. This sample has fewer than 250,000 clones, with over 75% found just once. The specimen was peripheral blood. The source is a woman in her thirties or forties who had recovered from COVID-19. The chain recombines TRBV11-2 with TRBJ2-7; D gene uncertain. The CDR3 DNA reads TGTGCCAGCAGCTTCCCCAGCTACGAGCAGTACTTC. Translating gives CASSFPSYEQYF.